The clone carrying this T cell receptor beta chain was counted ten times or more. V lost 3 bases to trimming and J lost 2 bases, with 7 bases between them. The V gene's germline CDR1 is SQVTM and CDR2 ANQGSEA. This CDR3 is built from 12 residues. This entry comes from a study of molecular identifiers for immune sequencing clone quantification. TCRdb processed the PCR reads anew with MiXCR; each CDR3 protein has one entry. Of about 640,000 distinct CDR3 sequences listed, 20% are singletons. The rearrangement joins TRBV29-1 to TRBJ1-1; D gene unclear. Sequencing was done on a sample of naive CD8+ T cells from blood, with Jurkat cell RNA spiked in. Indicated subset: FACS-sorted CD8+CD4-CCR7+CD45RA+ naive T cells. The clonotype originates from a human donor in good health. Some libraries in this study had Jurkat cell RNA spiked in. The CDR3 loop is CSVDRYNTEAFF. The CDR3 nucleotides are TGCAGCGTTGATCGGTATAACACTGAAGCTTTCTTT.